What follows are 2 T cell receptor beta chains derived from one specimen sequenced in a study of spatial heterogeneity in lung cancer. Each CDR3 protein gets one entry after TCRdb re-called the 5' RACE reads with MiXCR. The sample lists approximately 2,000 distinct CDR3 sequences; about 16% were seen once. Time point: sample taken at primary tumor resection. The sequences come from normal lung tissue next to the tumor, collected at surgery. These receptors all come from a male donor with early-stage non-small cell lung cancer.

The chain has TRBV5-5 and TRBJ2-1; 8 nucleotides agree with TRBD1. Losses at the gene ends were 2 bases for V and 7 bases for J; bases not matched to a gene: 5. The CDR3 has 14 amino acids. Germline CDR1 reads SGHKS; CDR2 reads YYEKEE (reference sequence). CDR3 in DNA: TGTGCCAGCAGCTTACAGGGGGACATGAATGAGCAGTTCTTC. Residues: CASSLQGDMNEQFF.

This clonotype is large. This chain connects TRBV28 to TRBJ1-2; no firm D call. This CDR3 comprises 13 residues. Trimming took off 6 bases at V and 1 base at J, with 9 bases between the two ends. From germline, CDR1 is MDHEN and CDR2 SYDVKM. CDR3 nucleotide sequence: TGTGCCAGCAGGGTACAAAGTAACTATGGCTACACCTTC. As protein: CASRVQSNYGYTF.